Presented here are 25 T cell receptor beta chains from one specimen sequenced in a study of beta chain features in type 1 diabetes. General observations from the study: In all four CD4+ subsets, TCRB CDR3 length was significantly, moderately reduced in type 1 diabetes.

The isolated RNA, all of it, was reverse transcribed, so expressed TCRB transcripts were what got sequenced. The data were produced by immunoSEQ multiplex PCR, yet TCRdb's version contains in-frame clones alone and is incomplete. Here the sample spans about 660,000 clones, around 15% being singletons. These TCRs are of unknown antigen specificity. Sequenced material: naive CD4+ T cells from blood. The receptor set was obtained from a man younger than 30 with type 1 diabetes.

V is TRBV21-1 and J is TRBJ2-4; TRBD1 reflects the table's D call only, with no check against the DNA. TRBV21-1 is annotated as a pseudogene. This CDR3 has 15 residues. CDR3 nucleotide sequence: TGTGCCAGCCTGAAGGGCAGGGGAGCCAAAAACATTCAGTACTTC. It specifies CASLKGRGAKNIQYF.

The sample holds a few counts of this clone. V gene TRBV19 combines with J gene TRBJ1-1; 7 bases are shared with TRBD1. The V gene's germline CDR1 is LNHDA and CDR2 SQIVND (reference sequence). V gave up 4 bases and J gave up 4 bases; unmatched junction bases: 6. The CDR3 is 14 residues long. This CDR3 reads CASSTPTGSTEAFF. For the CDR3, the DNA is TGTGCCAGTAGTACTCCGACAGGGAGCACTGAAGCTTTCTTT. The full variable domain, rest sourced from reference TRBV19 and TRBJ1-1, is DGGITQSPKYLFRKEGQNVTLSCEQNLNHDAMYWYRQDPGQGLRLIYYSQIVNDFQKGDIAEGYSVSREKKESFPLTVTSAQKNPTAFYLCASSTPTGSTEAFFGQGTRLTVV.

This clone appeared a few times. J is TRBJ1-2 and V is TRBV9; D uncertain. V lost 0 bases and J lost 10, with 7 bases in between. Per germline, CDR1 SGDLS and CDR2 YYNGEE. The CDR3 consists of 11 residues. CDR3: CASSVAPLYTF. The CDR3 DNA reads as TGTGCCAGCAGCGTAGCTCCCCTCTACACCTTC.

This chain uses TRBV4-2 with TRBJ1-3; D gene unclear. The CDR3 extends over 17 amino acids. Germline V CDR1 and CDR2: LGHNA, YNFKEQ. The germline V and J ends were trimmed by 3 bases and 0 bases, with 15 bases remaining between them. In DNA, the CDR3 is TGTGCCAGCAGCCAGGACCCAGGCGGCTACTCTGGAAACACCATATATTTT. Protein: CASSQDPGGYSGNTIYF.

The chain is built from TRBV7-9 and TRBJ2-4; D is tentatively TRBD1 or TRBD2 (5 bases each). Germline V CDR1 and CDR2: SEHNR, FQNEAQ (reference sequence). This CDR3 has 14 residues. V was cut by 2 bases and J by 8 bases, with 13 bases left in between. The CDR3 is CASSLRGPGDIQYF. CDR3 DNA: TGTGCCAGCAGCTTACGGGGCCCTGGCGACATTCAGTACTTC.

The V and J genes are TRBV28 and TRBJ2-5; TRBD1 matches 7 bases. The V gene end was trimmed by 6 bases and the J gene end by 6 bases; junction bases not matched to a gene: 4. From germline, CDR1 is MDHEN and CDR2 SYDVKM. CDR3 length equals 12 residues. This CDR3 is CASRTGLKTQYF. The CDR3 nucleotides read TGTGCCAGCAGGACAGGGCTGAAGACCCAGTACTTC.

This clone was recorded a few times. This chain joins TRBV29-1 and TRBJ1-2, with no clear D. Trimming cost V 3 bases and J 2 bases, with 7 bases left between them. CDR3 size: 12 residues. The V gene's germline CDR1 is SQVTM and CDR2 ANQGSEA. The CDR3 sequence: CSVDIRNYGYTF. The CDR3 coding sequence is TGCAGCGTTGATATACGGAACTATGGCTACACCTTC.

This clone was detected only a few times. The genes are TRBV7-3 and TRBJ2-3; tentative D call: TRBD2 (6 bases). Germline V gene data show CDR1 as SGHTA and CDR2 as FQGTGA. The CDR3 length is 14 residues. V was clipped by 2 bases and J by 0 bases, with 6 bases between them. Written as DNA, the CDR3 is TGTGCCAGCAGCTTAGGGACTAGCACAGATACGCAGTATTTT. This codes for CASSLGTSTDTQYF. Looking up the rest from reference TRBV7-3 and TRBJ2-3 gives the full variable domain: GAGVSQTPSNKVTEKGKYVELRCDPISGHTALYWYRQSLGQGPEFLIYFQGTGAADDSGLPNDRFFAVRPEGSVSTLKIQRTERGDSAVYLCASSLGTSTDTQYFGPGTRLTVL.

This chain joins TRBV15 and TRBJ2-5; D call uncertain. The J call may be faulty, since TRBJ2-7 better matches the DNA end. This CDR3 has 14 amino acids. The germline CDR1 and CDR2 sequences are LNHNV and YYDKDF (reference sequence). CDR3 nucleotides: TGTGCCACCAGCAGAGATTTACAGCCCTACGAGCAGTACTTC. Its protein product is CATSRDLQPYEQYF.

This clone was counted a few times. The chain links TRBV18 to TRBJ2-1, with unresolved D. The germline CDR1 and CDR2 sequences are KGHSH and LQKENI. With 5 bases removed from V and 6 bases from J, the gap between germline ends came to 14 bases. This CDR3 has 14 residues. This CDR3 is CASSNLQEPNEQFF. The DNA for the CDR3 is TGTGCCAGCTCAAACCTTCAGGAGCCCAATGAGCAGTTCTTC.

This clone was seen only a few times. The chain carries TRBV28 and TRBJ2-5; 7 bases line up with TRBD1. V shed 6 bases and J 4 bases; nucleotides not matched to a gene: 8. The germline V gene has CDR1 MDHEN and CDR2 SYDVKM. This CDR3 region has 14 residues. The CDR3 DNA is TGTGCCAGCAGCCGATCGACAGGGAGAGAGACCCAGTACTTC. Translating gives CASSRSTGRETQYF.

This clone was counted only a few times. The chain is built from TRBV30 and TRBJ2-7; D is unclear. The CDR3 has 11 amino acids. V shed 4 bases and J shed 6 bases, with 10 bases lying between them. Looked up from germline, CDR1 is GTSNPN and CDR2 is SVGIG (reference sequence). CDR3: CAWMQGFEQYF. CDR3 nucleotides: TGTGCCTGGATGCAAGGGTTCGAGCAGTACTTC.

This clone was seen a handful of times. The chain joins TRBV2 to TRBJ2-3; possible D gene TRBD1, 6 bases. Trimming removed 6 bases at V and 1 base at J, with 14 bases between. Germline CDR1 SNHLY, CDR2 FYNNEI. The CDR3 runs 15 residues. CDR3 residues: CASREDSVRTDTQYF. The CDR3 DNA sequence: TGTGCCAGCAGGGAGGACAGCGTACGCACAGATACGCAGTATTTT.

This clone was seen just once. This rearrangement joins TRBV11-2 to TRBJ1-1; a weak D match, TRBD1 (5 bases). The CDR3 sequence is 13 residues long. The germline V gene has CDR1 SGHAT and CDR2 FQNNGV. Trimming cost V 6 bases and J 0 bases, with 8 bases left between them. The CDR3 DNA follows: TGTGCCAGCAGGACAGTTATGAACACTGAAGCTTTCTTT. Translation gives CASRTVMNTEAFF.

The chain combines TRBV30 with TRBJ2-1; TRBD1 is a possible D gene (6 bases). Germline assignment: CDR1 GTSNPN and CDR2 SVGIG (reference sequence). The V gene lost 2 bases and the J gene lost 0 bases, with 14 bases spanning the gap. The CDR3 has 16 amino acids. The CDR3 loop reads CAWSRADSSSYNEQFF. The CDR3 DNA is TGTGCCTGGAGTAGGGCGGACAGTAGCTCCTACAATGAGCAGTTCTTC.

The CDR3 DNA follows: TGCGCCAGCAGCCCCGGAGGAGGGGCTCCCACCGGGGAGCTGTTTTTT. As protein: CASSPGGGAPTGELFF. The V call is TRBV4-3, the J call TRBJ2-2, with D possibly matching TRBD2 (6 bases). Germline CDR1 and CDR2: LGHNA and YSLEER. The V and J ends lost 4 bases and 4 bases respectively, with 16 bases between them. The CDR3 is 16 amino acids.

The chain carries TRBV6-1 and TRBJ2-2, with 7 bases lining up with TRBD1. The V segment lost 4 bases and the J segment 1 base; nucleotides outside the gene matches: 6. CDR1 is MNHNS, CDR2 SASEGT, per germline. The length of the CDR3 is 16 residues. The CDR3 here is CASSVSGTVNTGELFF. The DNA for the CDR3 is TGTGCCAGCAGTGTTTCCGGGACAGTGAACACCGGGGAGCTGTTTTTT.

The chain recombines TRBV5-1 with TRBJ2-3; tentatively, D is TRBD2 (6 bases). Trimming pared 4 bases from V and 3 bases from J, leaving 15 bases between. CDR1 SGHRS and CDR2 YFSETQ come from the germline V gene. This CDR3 has 15 amino acids. The CDR3 sequence: CASSRGTRQTDTQYF. In nucleotides, the CDR3 is TGCGCCAGCAGCCGCGGGACTCGTCAGACAGATACGCAGTATTTT.

There are a few counts of this clone. The chain combines TRBV18 with TRBJ1-2; TRBD1 is a possible D gene (6 bases). This CDR3 contains 13 residues. The V gene's germline CDR1 is KGHSH and CDR2 LQKENI. V gave up 3 bases and J gave up 4 bases, with 9 bases separating them. CDR3 region: CASSPDSGYGYTF. The CDR3 DNA is TGTGCCAGCTCACCGGACAGCGGCTATGGCTACACCTTC.

This clone showed up just a few times. The rearrangement joins TRBV18 to TRBJ2-7; 8 positions agree with TRBD1. Looked up from germline, CDR1 is KGHSH and CDR2 is LQKENI. The trim removed 3 bases at V and 6 bases at J, leaving 10 bases unmatched. The length of the CDR3 is 15 residues. This CDR3 reads CASSPSTGTGAEQYF. CDR3 in DNA: TGTGCCAGCTCACCCTCAACCGGGACAGGCGCCGAGCAGTACTTC.

This clone was observed a few times. The CDR3 spells CATNERLTYEQYF. The DNA for the CDR3 is TGTGCCACCAATGAGCGGCTGACCTACGAGCAGTACTTC. The genes are TRBV28 and TRBJ2-7, with D possibly being TRBD2 (5 bases). The CDR3 sequence is 13 residues long. Germline loops: CDR1 MDHEN, CDR2 SYDVKM. V lost 10 bases, J lost 2 bases, and 15 bases lay in between.

This clone was found a few times. This chain connects TRBV19 to TRBJ2-2, with D perhaps assigned TRBD1 or TRBD2 (5 bases each). Trimming removed 9 bases from V and 4 bases from J, with 15 bases in between. CDR3 length: 14 residues. Germline CDR1 is LNHDA and CDR2 is SQIVND (reference sequence). CDR3 region: CASWKSGSTGELFF. The DNA of the CDR3 is TGTGCCAGCTGGAAGTCAGGGAGCACCGGGGAGCTGTTTTTT.

This clone appeared a few times. The gene calls are TRBV7-8 and TRBJ2-7, with D maybe TRBD2 (6 bases). Germline V CDR1 and CDR2: SGHVS, FQNEAQ. V was shortened by 5 bases and J by 2 bases, with 16 bases between the two germline ends. CDR3 length equals 15 residues. CDR3: CASSPRRAGPYEQYF. The CDR3 DNA is TGTGCCAGCAGCCCCCGACGCGCGGGGCCCTACGAGCAGTACTTC.

This chain uses TRBV5-4 with TRBJ2-5; D is unclear. With 2 bases removed from V and 6 bases from J, the gap between germline ends came to 5 bases. Germline loops: CDR1 SGHNT, CDR2 YYREEE (reference sequence). The length of the CDR3 is 11 residues. The CDR3 loop is CASSFEQTQYF. The CDR3 region has the DNA TGTGCCAGCAGCTTTGAACAGACCCAGTACTTC.

This clone was counted a single time. The rearrangement links TRBV5-1 to TRBJ2-5; D possibly corresponds to TRBD2 (6 bases). This CDR3 comprises 17 residues. Trimming took 4 bases from V and 1 from J, leaving 20 bases between them. Germline CDR1 is SGHRS and CDR2 is YFSETQ. The chain's CDR3 is CASSPRTTRITQETQYF. CDR3 in DNA: TGCGCCAGCAGCCCGAGGACTACACGCATAACCCAAGAGACCCAGTACTTC.